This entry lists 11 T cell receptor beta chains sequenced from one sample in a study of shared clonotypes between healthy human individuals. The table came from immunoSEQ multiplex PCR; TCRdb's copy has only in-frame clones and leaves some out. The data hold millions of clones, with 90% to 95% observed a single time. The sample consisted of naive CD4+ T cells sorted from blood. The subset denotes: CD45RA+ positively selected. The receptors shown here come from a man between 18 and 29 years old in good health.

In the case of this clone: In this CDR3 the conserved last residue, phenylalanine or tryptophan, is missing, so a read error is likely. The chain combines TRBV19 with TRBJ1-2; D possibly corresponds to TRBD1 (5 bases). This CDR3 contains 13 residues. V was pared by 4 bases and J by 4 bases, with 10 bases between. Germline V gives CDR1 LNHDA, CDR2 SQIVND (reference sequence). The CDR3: CASSTQETYGYTL. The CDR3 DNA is TGTGCCAGTAGTACACAGGAGACCTATGGCTACACCCTC.

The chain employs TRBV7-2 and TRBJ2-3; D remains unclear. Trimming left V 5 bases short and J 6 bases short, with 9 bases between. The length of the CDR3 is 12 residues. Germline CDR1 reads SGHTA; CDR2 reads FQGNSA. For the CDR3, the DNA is TGTGCCAGCAGCCCCAACTTGGATACGCAGTATTTT. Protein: CASSPNLDTQYF. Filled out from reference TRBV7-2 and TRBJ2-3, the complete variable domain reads GAGVSQSPSNKVTEKGKDVELRCDPISGHTALYWYRQSLGQGLEFLIYFQGNSAPDKSGLPSDRFSAERTGGSVSTLTIQRTQQEDSAVYLCASSPNLDTQYFGPGTRLTVL.

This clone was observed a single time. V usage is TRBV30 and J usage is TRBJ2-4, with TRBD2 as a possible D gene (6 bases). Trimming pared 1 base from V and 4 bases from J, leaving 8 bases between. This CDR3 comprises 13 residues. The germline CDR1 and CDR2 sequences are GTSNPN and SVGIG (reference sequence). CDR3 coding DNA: TGTGCCTGGAGTGGGGGGGATAAAAACATTCAGTACTTC. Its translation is CAWSGGDKNIQYF. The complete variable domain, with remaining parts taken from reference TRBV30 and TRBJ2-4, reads SQTIHQWPATLVQPVGSPLSLECTVEGTSNPNLYWYRQAAGRGLQLLFYSVGIGQISSEVPQNLSASRPQDRQFILSSKKLLLSDSGFYLCAWSGGDKNIQYFGAGTRLSVL.

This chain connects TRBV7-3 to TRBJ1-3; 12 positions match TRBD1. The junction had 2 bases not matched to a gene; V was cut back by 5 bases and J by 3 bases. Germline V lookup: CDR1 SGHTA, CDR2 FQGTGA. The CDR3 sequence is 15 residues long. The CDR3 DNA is TGTGCCAGCAGCCGGGACAGGGGGCTTGGAAACACCATATATTTT. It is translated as CASSRDRGLGNTIYF.

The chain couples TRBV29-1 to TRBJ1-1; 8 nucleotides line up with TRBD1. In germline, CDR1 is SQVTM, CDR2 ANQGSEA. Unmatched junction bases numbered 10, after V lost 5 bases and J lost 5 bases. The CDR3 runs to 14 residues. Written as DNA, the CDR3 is TGCAGCGTTACCCCCGGACAGGGAGGAACTGAAGCTTTCTTT. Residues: CSVTPGQGGTEAFF. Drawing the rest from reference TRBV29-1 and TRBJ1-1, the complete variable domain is SAVISQKPSRDICQRGTSLTIQCQVDSQVTMMFWYRQQPGQSLTLIATANQGSEATYESGFVIDKFPISRPNLTFSTLTVSNMSPEDSSIYLCSVTPGQGGTEAFFGQGTRLTVV.

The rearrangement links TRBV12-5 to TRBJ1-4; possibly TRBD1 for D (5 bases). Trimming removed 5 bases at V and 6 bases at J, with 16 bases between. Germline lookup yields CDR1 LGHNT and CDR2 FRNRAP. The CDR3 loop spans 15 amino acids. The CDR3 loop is CASGIGGIVHEKLFF. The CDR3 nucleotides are TGTGCTAGTGGTATTGGGGGGATAGTCCATGAAAAACTGTTTTTT. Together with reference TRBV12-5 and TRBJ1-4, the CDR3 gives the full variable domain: DARVTQTPRHKVTEMGQEVTMRCQPILGHNTVFWYRQTMMQGLELLAYFRNRAPLDDSGMPKDRFSAEMPDATLATLKIQPSEPRDSAVYFCASGIGGIVHEKLFFGSGTQLSVL.

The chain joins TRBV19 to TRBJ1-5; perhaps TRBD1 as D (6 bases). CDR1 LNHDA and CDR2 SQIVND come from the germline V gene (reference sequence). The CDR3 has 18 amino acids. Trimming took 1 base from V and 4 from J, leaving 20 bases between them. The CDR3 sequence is CASSIVRATGGANQPQHF. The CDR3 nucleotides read TGTGCCAGTAGTATAGTGAGGGCAACCGGGGGGGCTAATCAGCCCCAGCATTTT.

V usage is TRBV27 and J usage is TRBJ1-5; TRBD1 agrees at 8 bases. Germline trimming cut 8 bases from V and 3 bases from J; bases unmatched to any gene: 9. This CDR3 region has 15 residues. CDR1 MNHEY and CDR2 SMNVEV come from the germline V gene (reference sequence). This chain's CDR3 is CASGPGQGLNQPQHF. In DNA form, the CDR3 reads TGTGCCAGCGGACCCGGACAGGGCCTCAATCAGCCCCAGCATTTT.

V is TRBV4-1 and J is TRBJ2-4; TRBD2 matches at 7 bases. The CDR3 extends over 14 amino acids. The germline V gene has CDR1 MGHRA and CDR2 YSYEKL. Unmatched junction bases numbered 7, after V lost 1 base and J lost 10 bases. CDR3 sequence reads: CASSQGAPGGIQYF. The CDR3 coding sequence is TGCGCCAGCAGCCAAGGGGCCCCCGGGGGGATTCAGTACTTC.

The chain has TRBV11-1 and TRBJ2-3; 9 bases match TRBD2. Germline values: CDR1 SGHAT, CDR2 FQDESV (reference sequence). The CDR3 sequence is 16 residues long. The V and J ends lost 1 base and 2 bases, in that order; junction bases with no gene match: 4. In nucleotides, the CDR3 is TGTGCCAGCAGCTTAGTTGGGACTAGCCCCACAGATACGCAGTATTTT. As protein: CASSLVGTSPTDTQYF.

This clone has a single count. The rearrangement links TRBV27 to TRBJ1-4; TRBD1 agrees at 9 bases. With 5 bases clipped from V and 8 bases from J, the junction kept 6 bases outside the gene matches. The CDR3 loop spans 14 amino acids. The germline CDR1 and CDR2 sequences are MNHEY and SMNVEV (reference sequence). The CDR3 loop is CASSGTGLGEKLFF. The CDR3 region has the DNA TGTGCCAGCAGTGGGACAGGGCTAGGGGAAAAACTGTTTTTT.